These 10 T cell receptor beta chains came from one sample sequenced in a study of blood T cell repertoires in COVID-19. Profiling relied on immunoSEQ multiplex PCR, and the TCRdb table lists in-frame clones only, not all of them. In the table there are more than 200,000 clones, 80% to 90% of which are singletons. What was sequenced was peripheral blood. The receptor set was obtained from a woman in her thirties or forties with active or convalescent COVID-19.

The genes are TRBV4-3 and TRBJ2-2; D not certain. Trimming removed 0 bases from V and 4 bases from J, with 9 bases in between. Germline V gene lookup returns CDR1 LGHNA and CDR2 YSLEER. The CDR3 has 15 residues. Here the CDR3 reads CASSQDFPGTGELFF. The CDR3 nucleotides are TGCGCCAGCAGCCAAGATTTCCCAGGCACCGGGGAGCTGTTTTTT.

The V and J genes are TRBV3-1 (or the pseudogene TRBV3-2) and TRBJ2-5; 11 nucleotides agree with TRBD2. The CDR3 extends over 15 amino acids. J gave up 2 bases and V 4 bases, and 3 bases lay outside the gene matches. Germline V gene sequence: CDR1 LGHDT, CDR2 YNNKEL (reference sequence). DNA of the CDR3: TGTGCCAGCAGCCGGAGGACTAGCGGGCAAGAGACCCAGTACTTC. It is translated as CASSRRTSGQETQYF.

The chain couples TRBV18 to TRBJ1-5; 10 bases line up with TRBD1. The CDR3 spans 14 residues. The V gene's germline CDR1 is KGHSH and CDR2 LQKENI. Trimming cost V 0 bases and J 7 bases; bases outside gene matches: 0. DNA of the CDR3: TGTGCCAGCTCACCACCGGGACAGGGGCAGCCCCAGCATTTT. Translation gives CASSPPGQGQPQHF.

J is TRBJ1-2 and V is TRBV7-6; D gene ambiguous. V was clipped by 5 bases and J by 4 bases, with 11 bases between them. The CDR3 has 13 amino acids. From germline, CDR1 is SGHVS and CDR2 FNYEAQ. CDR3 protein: CASSRGLTYGYTF. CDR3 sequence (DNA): TGTGCCAGCAGCCGCGGACTTACCTATGGCTACACCTTC.

The CDR3 sequence: CATRARTGSGTEAFF. The CDR3 nucleotides read TGTGCCACCAGAGCAAGAACAGGCAGTGGCACTGAAGCTTTCTTT. V is TRBV19 and J is TRBJ1-1, with D possibly TRBD1 on 5 matching bases. The CDR3 is 15 amino acids. The germline V gene encodes CDR1 LNHDA and CDR2 SQIVND (reference sequence). V lost 10 bases to trimming and J lost 4 bases, with 22 bases between them.

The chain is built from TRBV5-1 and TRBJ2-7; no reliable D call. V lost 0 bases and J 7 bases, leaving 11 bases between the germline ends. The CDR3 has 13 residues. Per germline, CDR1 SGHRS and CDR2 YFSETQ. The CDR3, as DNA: TGCGCCAGCAGCTTGGGGGTAGAGGAAGAGCAGTACTTC. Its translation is CASSLGVEEEQYF.

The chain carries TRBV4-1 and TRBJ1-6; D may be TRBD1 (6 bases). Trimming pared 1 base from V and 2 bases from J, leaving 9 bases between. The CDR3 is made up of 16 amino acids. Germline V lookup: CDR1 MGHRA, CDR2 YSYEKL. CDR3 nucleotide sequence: TGCGCCAGCAGCCAAGGAGGGGGTCCCTATAATTCACCCCTCCACTTT. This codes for CASSQGGGPYNSPLHF.

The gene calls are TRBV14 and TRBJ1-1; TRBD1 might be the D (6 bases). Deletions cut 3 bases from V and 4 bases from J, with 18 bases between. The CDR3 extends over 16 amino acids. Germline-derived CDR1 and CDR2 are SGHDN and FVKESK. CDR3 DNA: TGTGCCAGCAGCCACCGATGGGGGGGCGAGGGCACTGAAGCTTTCTTT. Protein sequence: CASSHRWGGEGTEAFF.

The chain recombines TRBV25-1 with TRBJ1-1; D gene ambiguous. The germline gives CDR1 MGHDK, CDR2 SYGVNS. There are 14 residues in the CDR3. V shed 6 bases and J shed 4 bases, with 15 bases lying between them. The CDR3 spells CASRDKEGITEAFF. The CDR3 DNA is TGTGCCAGCAGGGATAAGGAGGGTATCACTGAAGCTTTCTTT.

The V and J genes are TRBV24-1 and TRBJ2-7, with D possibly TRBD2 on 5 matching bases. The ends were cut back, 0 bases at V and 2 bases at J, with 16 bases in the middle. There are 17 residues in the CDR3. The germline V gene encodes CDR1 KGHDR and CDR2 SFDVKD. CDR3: CATSDLNYQLGTYEQYF. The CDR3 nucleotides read TGTGCCACCAGTGATTTGAACTACCAACTCGGGACCTACGAGCAGTACTTC.